One and the same sample provided the 3 T cell receptor beta chains below, sequenced in a study of blood T cell repertoires in COVID-19. Method: immunoSEQ multiplex PCR; TCRdb's copy keeps in-frame clones and lacks some. Of 200,000 to 250,000 clones in the sample, around 83% are singletons; the top ten hold approximately 1.5%. Sequenced input: peripheral blood. Every receptor here comes from a woman in her thirties or forties who had recovered from COVID-19.

The chain joins TRBV9 to TRBJ1-1; 7 nucleotides agree with TRBD1. The CDR3 is 12 amino acids. V was pared by 2 bases and J by 9 bases, with 4 bases of the junction left unmatched. CDR1 is SGDLS, CDR2 YYNGEE, per germline. The CDR3: CASSVGDSQAFF. Here the CDR3 DNA reads TGTGCCAGCAGCGTGGGGGACAGCCAAGCTTTCTTT.

The chain recombines TRBV5-1 with TRBJ2-5; TRBD2 is a possible D gene (5 bases). Trimming removed 0 bases from V and 3 bases from J, with 12 bases in between. Looked up from germline, CDR1 is SGHRS and CDR2 is YFSETQ. The CDR3 totals 15 residues. CDR3 nucleotide sequence: TGCGCCAGCAGCTTGGACTTTCTGAGGGAAGAGACCCAGTACTTC. Residues: CASSLDFLREETQYF.

DNA for the CDR3: TGTGCCAGCAGCCCTGGGACAGGGGTCGAGCAGTACTTC. Amino acid sequence: CASSPGTGVEQYF. The rearrangement joins TRBV7-9 to TRBJ2-7, with 10 bases fitting TRBD1. This CDR3 contains 13 residues. Per germline, CDR1 SEHNR and CDR2 FQNEAQ (reference sequence). V lost 5 bases, J lost 6 bases, and 4 bases stayed unmatched.